This TCR beta chain was observed in a study of type 1 regulatory T cells. Study summary: T-allo10 is an in vitro-generated, Tr1-enriched CD4 T cell product specific for alloantigen.

To note about this clonotype: Its antigen is not known.

A single record per CDR3 protein comes from TCRdb applying MiXCR to the reads. The data contain about 23,000 distinct CDR3 sequences, about half of them singletons. The sequenced material came from cultured T cells, either the whole culture or a sorted T cell fraction (not recorded which). This clonotype was obtained from a human donor in good health.

The DNA for the CDR3 is TGTGCCAGCTCACCACGGCATATGGGCAATCAGCCCCAGCATTTT. It codes for CASSPRHMGNQPQHF. The chain recombines TRBV18 with TRBJ1-5; D is undetermined. This CDR3 is built from 15 residues. Trimming stripped 1 base from V and 2 bases from J, with 9 bases between. Germline CDR1 reads KGHSH; CDR2 reads LQKENI.